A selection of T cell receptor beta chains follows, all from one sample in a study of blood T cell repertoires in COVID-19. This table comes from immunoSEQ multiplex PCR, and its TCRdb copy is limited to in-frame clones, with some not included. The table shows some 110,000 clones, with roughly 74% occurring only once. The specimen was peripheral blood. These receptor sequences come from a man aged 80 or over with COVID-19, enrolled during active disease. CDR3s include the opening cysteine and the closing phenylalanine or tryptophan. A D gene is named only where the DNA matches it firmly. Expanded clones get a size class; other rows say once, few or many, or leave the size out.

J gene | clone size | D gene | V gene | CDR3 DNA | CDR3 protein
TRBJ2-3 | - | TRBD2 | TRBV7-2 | TGTGCCAGCAGCTTCACGACTAGCGGGGATTCGCAGTATTTT | CASSFTTSGDSQYF
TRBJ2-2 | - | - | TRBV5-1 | TGCGCCAGCAGCTTACTCCCGAACACCGGGGAGCTGTTTTTT | CASSLLPNTGELFF
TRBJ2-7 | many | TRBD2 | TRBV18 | TGTGCCAGCTCCCCTAGCGGGAGTGCATACGAGCAGTACTTC | CASSPSGSAYEQYF
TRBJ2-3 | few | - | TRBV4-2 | TGTGCCAGCAGCCAAGGAGATGTTCTAGTCGCAGATACGCAGTATTTT | CASSQGDVLVADTQYF
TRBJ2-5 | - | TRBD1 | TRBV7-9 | TGTGCCAGCAGCTTAGGACAGGGAAACCTCCCGGGAGAGACCCAGTACTTC | CASSLGQGNLPGETQYF
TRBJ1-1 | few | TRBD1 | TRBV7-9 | TGTGCCAGCAGCCGGACAGGGGGCTTCGCTGAAGCTTTCTTT | CASSRTGGFAEAFF
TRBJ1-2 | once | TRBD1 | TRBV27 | TGTGCCAGCAGTTTCTCTTTTCCCCAGGGACAGGTAATCCGTGGCTACACCTTC | CASSFSFPQGQVIRGYTF
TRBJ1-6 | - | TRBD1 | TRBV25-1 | TGTGCCAGCAGTGCCTTGGACAGGGAAAATTCACCCCTCCACTTT | CASSALDRENSPLHF
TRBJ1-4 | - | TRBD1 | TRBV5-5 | TGTGCCAGCAGCTTGGATGTGGGGACAGGGGCTGAAAAACTGTTTTTT | CASSLDVGTGAEKLFF
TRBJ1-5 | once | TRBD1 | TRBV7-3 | TGTGCCAGCAGCCGGACAGGGGATCTGCGACGCAATCAGCCCCAGCATTTT | CASSRTGDLRRNQPQHF
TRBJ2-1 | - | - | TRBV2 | TGTGCCAGCAGTGGAGAGGGCGATGAGCAGTTCTTC | CASSGEGDEQFF
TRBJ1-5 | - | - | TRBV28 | TGTGCCAGCAGTTTATTAGGGGGTAGCAATCAGCCCCAGCATTTT | CASSLLGGSNQPQHF
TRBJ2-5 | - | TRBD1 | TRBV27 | TGTGCCAGCAGTCCTTTGGACAGGGGAGAGACCCAGTACTTC | CASSPLDRGETQYF
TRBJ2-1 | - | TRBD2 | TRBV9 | TGTGCCAGCAGCTCCGGGACTAGCGGGAGCTCCTACAATGAGCAGTTCTTC | CASSSGTSGSSYNEQFF
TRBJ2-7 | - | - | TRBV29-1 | TGCAGCGTTGAGACTGCATCCTACGAGCAGTACTTC | CSVETASYEQYF
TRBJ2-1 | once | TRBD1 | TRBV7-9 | TGTGCCAGCAGCTTAGGGGGACAGCGCACCTACAATGAGCAGTTCTTC | CASSLGGQRTYNEQFF
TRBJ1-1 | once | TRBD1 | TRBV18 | TGTGCCAGCTCACCCCAAAATGGAGGACAGGGGGGCACTGAAGCTTTCTTT | CASSPQNGGQGGTEAFF
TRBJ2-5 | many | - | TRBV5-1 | TGCGCCAGCAGCTCCCCTGAGGGGGTGGCGACCCAGTACTTC | CASSSPEGVATQYF
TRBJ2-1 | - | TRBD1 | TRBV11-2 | TGTGCCAGCAGCTTAGATTCAGGGGGTCCGTTCTTC | CASSLDSGGPFF
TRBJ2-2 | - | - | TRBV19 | TGTGCCAGTAGTATCGACTACAACACCGGGGAGCTGTTTTTT | CASSIDYNTGELFF
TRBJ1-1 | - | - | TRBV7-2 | TGTGCCAGCAGCTTAGAGAGGAACACTGAAGCTTTCTTT | CASSLERNTEAFF
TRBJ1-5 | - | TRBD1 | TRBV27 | TGTGCCAGCAGTGGACCCGGGACAGGGGGAAATCAGCCCCAGCATTTT | CASSGPGTGGNQPQHF
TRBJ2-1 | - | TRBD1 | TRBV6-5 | TGTGCCAGCAGACGGGACAGGGGAACGGATGAGCAGTTCTTC | CASRRDRGTDEQFF
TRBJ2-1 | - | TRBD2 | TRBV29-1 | TGCAGCGTTGAAGGAACTAGCGGACGATACAATGAGCAGTTCTTC | CSVEGTSGRYNEQFF
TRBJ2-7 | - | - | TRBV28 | TGTGCCAGCAGGACGCTAGATTACGAGCAGTACTTC | CASRTLDYEQYF
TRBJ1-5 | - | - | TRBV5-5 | TGTGCCAGCAGCTTCTCTTCCAGGGATTTTCAGCCCCAGCATTTT | CASSFSSRDFQPQHF
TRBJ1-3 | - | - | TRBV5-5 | TGTGCCAGCAGCTGGGCCGCCTCTGGAAACACCATATATTTT | CASSWAASGNTIYF
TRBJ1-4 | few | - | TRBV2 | TGTGCCAGTCGGACAGCCGCAACTAATGAAAAACTGTTTTTT | CASRTAATNEKLFF
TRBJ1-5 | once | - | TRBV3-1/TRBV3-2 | TGTGCCAGCAGCCAAGATACTTGGCAGCCCCAGCATTTT | CASSQDTWQPQHF
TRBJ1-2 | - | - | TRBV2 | TGTGCCAGCATCCCCGGGAGCACGAGGACCTATGGCTACACCTTC | CASIPGSTRTYGYTF
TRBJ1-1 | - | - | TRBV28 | TGTGCCAGTTGCCCAGTTCTGAACACTGAAGCTTTCTTT | CASCPVLNTEAFF
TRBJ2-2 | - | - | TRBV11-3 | TGTGCCAGCAGCTTAGGAGGGTCAGGCCGGGACGGGGAGCTGTTTTTT | CASSLGGSGRDGELFF
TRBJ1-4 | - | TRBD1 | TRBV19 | TGTGCCAGTAGCCGGGGACAGGGGGCGGCTAATGAAAAACTGTTTTTT | CASSRGQGAANEKLFF